This T cell receptor (beta chain) was sequenced during a study of neurological immune-mediated disorders. CDR3 length equals 18 residues. V was trimmed by 6 bases and J by 2 bases, leaving 20 bases between them. Germline V gene sequence: CDR1 ENHRY, CDR2 SYGVKD. The sample holds many counts of this clonotype. TCRdb reanalysed the 5' RACE reads using MiXCR and keeps one entry per CDR3 protein. This table holds fewer than 75,000 distinct CDR3 sequences, 3.4% found once. Sequencing was carried out using PBMCs. The receptor was derived from a man in his forties with multiple sclerosis. The genes are TRBV10-3 and TRBJ2-6; tentatively, D is TRBD1 (6 bases). CDR3 loop: CAIRIAGAVGAGANVLTF. The CDR3 DNA follows: TGTGCCATCAGAATCGCAGGGGCCGTGGGGGCTGGGGCCAACGTCCTGACTTTC.